This TCR beta chain was documented in a study of T cell repertoires in cytomegalovirus infection. Only a few counts were recorded for this clonotype. Antigen specificity is unknown. The CDR3 contains 16 residues. The germline gives CDR1 SEHNR, CDR2 FQNEAQ (reference sequence). Trimming cost V 4 bases and J 2 bases, with 14 bases left between them. MiXCR, run by TCRdb on the reads, gives a single entry per CDR3 protein. The table has about 570,000 distinct CDR3 sequences, about 39% seen once. This sequence originates from a human donor in good health (CMV status not recorded). Some clones in this sample may be carry-over from other donors' samples. This chain joins TRBV7-9 and TRBJ1-4; D possibly corresponds to TRBD1 (5 bases). This specimen consisted of cultured PBMCs, obtained from culture after CMV antigen stimulation. CDR3 DNA sequence: TGTGCCAGCAGCTCGTCTCGGGGGGGTACTAATGAAAAACTGTTTTTT. Translated: CASSSSRGGTNEKLFF.